This is a list of T cell receptor beta chains from one sample in a study of OX40 agonist ivuxolimab in advanced cancers. TCRdb keeps only in-frame clones here, not all; method: immunoSEQ multiplex PCR. This sample yields some 74,000 clones, of which 88% are seen a single time; under 1.1% belongs to the top ten. The sequences come from CD4+ or CD8+ T cells sorted from blood, collected in a trial of the OX40 agonist ivuxolimab. These receptors came from an adult with an advanced solid tumor such as melanoma, head and neck, liver or kidney cancer. Each CDR3 is given with its conserved first and last residue. The D gene is left open where the match is weak.

>TRBJ2-1|TRBD1|TRBV27
CASRSGTGSLNGAPEQFF
>TRBJ1-1|.|TRBV7-2
CASSGVRPSRGVNTEAFF
>TRBJ2-7|.|TRBV5-6
CASSPQGRDEQYF
>TRBJ2-5|TRBD2|TRBV5-1
CASTWGGSLQETQYF
>TRBJ2-3|.|TRBV7-9
CASSTGDTQYF
>TRBJ1-1|.|TRBV29-1
CSVGASLRTEAFF
>TRBJ1-4|.|TRBV21-1
CASSKAVGLCEKLFF
>TRBJ2-7|TRBD1|TRBV7-2
CASSPRDRVYEQYF
>TRBJ2-7|TRBD1|TRBV19
CASSPEGQSPEQYF
>.|TRBD2|TRBV10-3
CAIGGTSDEQYF
>TRBJ2-2|TRBD2|TRBV4-2
CASSQDGSGGPLGGELFF
>TRBJ2-1|.|TRBV19
CASSIYGTDNEQFF
>TRBJ1-5|.|TRBV28
CASKAGPNQPQHF
>TRBJ1-6|.|TRBV7-2
CASSLEPISPLHF
>TRBJ2-2|.|TRBV4-2
CASSQDPVPKAGELFF
>TRBJ1-2|.|TRBV6-1
CVILGGGYTF
>TRBJ2-1|.|TRBV5-1
CASSLEGGWYNEQFF
>TRBJ1-1|TRBD1|TRBV18
CASSTGEDTEAFF
>TRBJ1-2|.|TRBV4-1
CASSQTRGGGYTF
>TRBJ2-3|.|TRBV7-9
CASSPGLFTDTQYF
>TRBJ2-1|.|TRBV15
CATSRGEAPYNEQFF
>TRBJ2-4|.|TRBV6-6
CASSPGVIQYF
>TRBJ2-5|.|TRBV7-9
CASSYRVQETQYF
>TRBJ1-2|.|TRBV6-5
CASSYLGGRLEGYTF
>TRBJ2-3|TRBD2|TRBV11-3
CASSPSERGGTDTQYF
>TRBJ1-1|.|TRBV28
CASSHPLQNTEAFF
>.|.|TRBV6-6
CASRSTGIGYEQYF
>TRBJ1-1|TRBD1|TRBV5-1
CASSYGQVGAEAFF
>TRBJ2-5|.|TRBV9
CASSIRDRGETQYF
>TRBJ2-5|.|TRBV6-1
CASSRQRSGETQYF
>TRBJ2-5|TRBD2|TRBV29-1
CSVDGRREGRETQYF
>TRBJ2-5|.|TRBV5-6
CASSLFRSTQETQYF
>TRBJ2-5|.|TRBV5-4
CASSLSGSENRKTQYF
>TRBJ2-4|.|TRBV7-8
CASSLGSAAKNIQYF
>TRBJ1-4|.|TRBV19
CASSMFTTNEKLFF
>TRBJ2-7|.|TRBV5-4
CASSFKGPAFYEQYF
>TRBJ1-5|.|TRBV28
CASNGLLGPGHF
>TRBJ2-1|TRBD2|TRBV15
CATSRDRGGRAGYNEQFF
>TRBJ1-2|TRBD1|TRBV19
CASSLLQGLYGYTF
>TRBJ1-2|TRBD1|TRBV6-6
CASSFGQVAYGYTF
>TRBJ2-4|TRBD2|TRBV5-1
CASSLGLALDIQYF
>TRBJ1-2|.|TRBV28
CASRQLDSLYGYTF
>TRBJ2-5|TRBD1|TRBV5-1
CASSVQGTETQYF
>TRBJ2-1|TRBD2|TRBV30
CAWSFRLAGPEQFF
>TRBJ2-3|.|TRBV29-1
CSVDVGFTDTQYF